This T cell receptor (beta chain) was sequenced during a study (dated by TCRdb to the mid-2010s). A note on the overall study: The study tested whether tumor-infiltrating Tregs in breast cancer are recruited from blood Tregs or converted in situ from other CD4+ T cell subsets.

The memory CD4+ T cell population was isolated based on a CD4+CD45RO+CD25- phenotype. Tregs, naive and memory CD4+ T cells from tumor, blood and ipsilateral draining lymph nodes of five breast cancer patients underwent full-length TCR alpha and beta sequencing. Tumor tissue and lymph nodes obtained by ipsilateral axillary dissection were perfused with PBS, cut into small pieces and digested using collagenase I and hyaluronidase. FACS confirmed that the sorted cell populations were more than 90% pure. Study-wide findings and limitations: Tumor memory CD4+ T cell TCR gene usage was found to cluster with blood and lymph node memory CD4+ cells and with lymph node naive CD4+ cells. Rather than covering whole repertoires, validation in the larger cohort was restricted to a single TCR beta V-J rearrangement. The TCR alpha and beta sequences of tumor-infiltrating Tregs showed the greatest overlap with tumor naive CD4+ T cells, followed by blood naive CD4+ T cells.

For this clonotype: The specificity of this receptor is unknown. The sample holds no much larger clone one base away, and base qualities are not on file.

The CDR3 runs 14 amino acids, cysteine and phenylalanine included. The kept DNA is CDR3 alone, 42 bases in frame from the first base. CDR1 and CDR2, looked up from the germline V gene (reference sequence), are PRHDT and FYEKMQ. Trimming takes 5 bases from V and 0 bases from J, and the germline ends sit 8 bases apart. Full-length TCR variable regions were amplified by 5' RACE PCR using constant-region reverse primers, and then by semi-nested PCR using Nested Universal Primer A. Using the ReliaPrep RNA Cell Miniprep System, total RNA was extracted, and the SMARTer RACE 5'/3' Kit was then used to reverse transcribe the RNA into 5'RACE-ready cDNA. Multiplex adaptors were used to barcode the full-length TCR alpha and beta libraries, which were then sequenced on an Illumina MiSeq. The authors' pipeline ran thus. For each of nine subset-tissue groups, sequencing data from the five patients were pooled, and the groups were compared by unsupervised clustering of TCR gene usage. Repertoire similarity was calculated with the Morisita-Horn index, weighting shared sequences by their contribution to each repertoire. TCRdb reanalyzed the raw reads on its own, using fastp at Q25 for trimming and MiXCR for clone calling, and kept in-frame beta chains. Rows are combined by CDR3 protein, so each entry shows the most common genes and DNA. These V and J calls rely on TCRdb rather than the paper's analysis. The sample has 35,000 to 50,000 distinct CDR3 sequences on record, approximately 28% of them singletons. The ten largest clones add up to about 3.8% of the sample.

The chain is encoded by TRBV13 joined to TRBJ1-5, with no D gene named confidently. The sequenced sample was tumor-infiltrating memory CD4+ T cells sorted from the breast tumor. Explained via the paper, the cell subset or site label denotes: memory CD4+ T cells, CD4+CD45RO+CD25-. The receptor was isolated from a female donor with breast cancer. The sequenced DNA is TGTGCCAGCAGCAGTCGTGATAGCAATCAGCCCCAGCATTTT. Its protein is CASSSRDSNQPQHF.